These 9 T cell receptor beta chains originate from one sample sequenced in a study of STAT5B mutations in CD4+ large granular lymphocyte leukemia. The table came from immunoSEQ multiplex PCR; TCRdb's copy has only in-frame clones and leaves some out. The repertoire consists of under 50,000 clones, with approximately 84% occurring once and the leading ten covering roughly 0.35%. Sequencing was performed on CD4+ T cells from blood buffy coats. The receptors were gathered from a human donor in good health.

This chain uses TRBV11-3 with TRBJ1-1; D gene uncertain. CDR1 is SGHNT, CDR2 YENEEA, per germline. Between the trimmed V and J ends, which lost 5 bases and 3 bases, there was a span of 13 bases. CDR3 length: 14 amino acids. The chain's CDR3 is CASSRRGQDTEAFF. The DNA for the CDR3 is TGTGCCAGCAGCCGACGTGGGCAGGACACTGAAGCTTTCTTT. The variable domain in full, with the rest retrieved from reference TRBV11-3 and TRBJ1-1, is EAGVVQSPRYKIIEKKQPVAFWCNPISGHNTLYWYLQNLGQGPELLIRYENEEAVDDSQLPKDRFSAERLKGVDSTLKIQPAELGDSAVYLCASSRRGQDTEAFFGQGTRLTVV.

The chain uses TRBV2 and TRBJ1-2; D call uncertain. Germline CDR1 and CDR2: SNHLY and FYNNEI. This CDR3 is 13 amino acids long. V lost 8 bases and J 1 base, leaving 11 bases between the germline ends. The CDR3 loop reads CASDLGSNYGYTF. The CDR3 DNA sequence: TGTGCCAGCGACCTCGGAAGTAACTATGGCTACACCTTC.

This clone has only a few counts. The chain links TRBV2 to TRBJ2-2; TRBD1 might be the D (5 bases). The germline gives CDR1 SNHLY, CDR2 FYNNEI. V shed 8 bases and J shed 6 bases, with 16 bases lying between them. The CDR3 has 14 amino acids. The CDR3 DNA follows: TGTGCCAGCCGCCCTCAGGGAAAATCCGGGGAGCTGTTTTTT. Its translation is CASRPQGKSGELFF.

The CDR3 region has the DNA TGTGCCAGCAGCTTAGAGCAGGGGACGACTGAAGCTTTCTTT. Translating it yields CASSLEQGTTEAFF. The rearrangement links TRBV7-2 to TRBJ1-1; D may be TRBD1 (6 bases). This CDR3 region has 14 residues. Germline V gives CDR1 SGHTA, CDR2 FQGNSA. Trimming took off 1 base at V and 5 bases at J, with 11 bases between the two ends.

This sequence joins TRBV5-1 and TRBJ1-1; 11 bases are shared with TRBD1. The CDR3 runs to 15 residues. V lost 4 bases, J lost 4 bases, and 6 bases stayed unmatched. CDR1 SGHRS and CDR2 YFSETQ come from the germline V gene. CDR3 amino acids: CASSASGTGGTEAFF. CDR3 in DNA: TGCGCCAGCAGCGCATCCGGGACAGGGGGCACTGAAGCTTTCTTT.

The chain joins TRBV7-2 to TRBJ1-2; D is uncertain. Per germline, CDR1 SGHTA and CDR2 FQGNSA. Trimming left V 5 bases short and J 3 bases short, with 4 bases between. The CDR3 extends over 11 amino acids. As DNA, the CDR3 is TGTGCCAGCAGCGAGTACTATGGCTACACCTTC. Amino acid sequence: CASSEYYGYTF.

This chain uses TRBV29-1 with TRBJ1-2, with a tentative D call TRBD1 (6 bases). This CDR3 has 13 residues. Germline CDR1 SQVTM, CDR2 ANQGSEA. Between the trimmed V and J ends, which lost 5 bases and 8 bases, there was a span of 18 bases. CDR3 nucleotide sequence: TGCAGCGTTCAGTGGGGAGGGGGAGGAGGCTACACCTTC. Residues: CSVQWGGGGGYTF.

CDR3 sequence reads: CAKYGQGDSPLHF. CDR3 nucleotides: TGTGCCAAATATGGGCAGGGGGATTCACCCCTCCACTTT. The gene calls are TRBV5-3 and TRBJ1-6, with 7 bases identical to TRBD1. TRBV5-3 falls under the ORF class, with uncertain function. The CDR3 runs to 13 residues. V shed 9 bases and J 8 bases; nucleotides not matched to a gene: 8.

The chain uses TRBV21-1 and TRBJ2-1. TRBV21-1 is annotated as a pseudogene. This CDR3 is 11 amino acids long. For the CDR3, the DNA is TGTGCCAGCAGCCTCCGGGGCAAGCAGTTCTTC. It encodes CASSLRGKQFF.